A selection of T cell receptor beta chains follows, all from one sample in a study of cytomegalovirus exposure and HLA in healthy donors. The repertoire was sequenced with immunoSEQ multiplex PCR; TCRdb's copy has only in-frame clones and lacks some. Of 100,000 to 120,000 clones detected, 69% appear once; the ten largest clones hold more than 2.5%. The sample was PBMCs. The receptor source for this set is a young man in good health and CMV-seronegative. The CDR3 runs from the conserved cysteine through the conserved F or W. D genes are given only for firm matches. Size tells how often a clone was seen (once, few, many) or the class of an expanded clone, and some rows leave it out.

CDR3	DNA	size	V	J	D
CAWSVYFAPYNEQFF	TGTGCCTGGAGTGTATACTTCGCCCCCTACAATGAGCAGTTCTTC	.	TRBV30	TRBJ2-1	.
CASSEVGNQPQHF	TGTGCCAGCAGTGAAGTCGGGAATCAGCCCCAGCATTTT	.	TRBV6-5	TRBJ1-5	.
CASSRSGSGRTDTQYF	TGTGCCAGCAGTAGAAGCGGGAGCGGGCGCACAGATACGCAGTATTTT	.	TRBV27	TRBJ2-3	TRBD2
CASRRANTGELFF	TGTGCCAGCAGGCGGGCGAACACCGGGGAGCTGTTTTTT	.	TRBV27	TRBJ2-2	.
CASSTSGGIAKNIQYF	TGTGCCAGCAGTACTAGCGGGGGGATAGCCAAAAACATTCAGTACTTC	.	TRBV6-6	TRBJ2-4	TRBD2
CASSKGGGYGGYTF	TGTGCCAGCAGCAAAGGGGGGGGGTATGGAGGCTACACCTTC	.	TRBV6-5	TRBJ1-2	.
CAWGMGAEQYF	TGTGCCTGGGGTATGGGAGCCGAGCAGTACTTC	.	TRBV30	TRBJ2-7	.
CAWSADFREIETQYF	TGTGCCTGGAGTGCGGACTTTCGAGAGATAGAGACCCAGTACTTC	.	TRBV30	TRBJ2-5	.
CASSLKHNTEAFF	TGTGCCAGCAGCTTAAAGCACAACACTGAAGCTTTCTTT	.	TRBV7-9	TRBJ1-1	.
CSVGPGGSGANVLTF	TGCAGCGTCGGCCCAGGGGGCTCTGGGGCCAACGTCCTGACTTTC	.	TRBV29-1	TRBJ2-6	TRBD1
CASSVTGGGVQPQHF	TGTGCCAGCAGCGTGACAGGGGGCGGGGTTCAGCCCCAGCATTTT	.	TRBV7-2	TRBJ1-5	TRBD1
CASKQHTEAFF	TGTGCCAGCAAGCAACACACTGAAGCTTTCTTT	few	TRBV25-1	TRBJ1-1	.
CASRGTGQETQYF	TGTGCCAGCAGAGGGACAGGGCAAGAGACCCAGTACTTC	.	TRBV4-2	TRBJ2-5	TRBD1
CASSFDSNTEAFF	TGCGCCAGCAGCTTTGACAGCAACACTGAAGCTTTCTTT	many	TRBV4-1	TRBJ1-1	.
CASTVTGKDTQYF	TGTGCCAGCACCGTAACAGGGAAAGATACGCAGTATTTT	once	TRBV6-1	TRBJ2-3	.
CASSLAGRTGDTGELFF	TGTGCCAGCAGCTTGGCGGGTCGGACAGGGGACACCGGGGAGCTGTTTTTT	.	TRBV5-4	TRBJ2-2	TRBD1
CASSLGGHLDTQYF	TGTGCCAGCAGCTTGGGGGGGCATTTGGATACGCAGTATTTT	.	TRBV5-5	TRBJ2-3	.
CASQLSTIRSGLAGGQETQYF	TGCGCCAGCCAACTTTCCACGATCAGGTCGGGACTAGCGGGAGGGCAAGAGACCCAGTACTTC	.	TRBV5-1	TRBJ2-5	TRBD2
CASSLLGQQNTGELFF	TGTGCCAGCAGCTTACTTGGACAGCAGAACACCGGGGAGCTGTTTTTT	.	TRBV7-3	TRBJ2-2	.
CAWSTGGGVKNIQYF	TGTGCCTGGAGTACCGGGGGAGGGGTAAAAAACATTCAGTACTTC	.	TRBV30	TRBJ2-4	TRBD2
CASSLGARRPQGNEQFF	TGTGCCAGCAGCTTAGGGGCCCGCAGGCCCCAAGGCAATGAGCAGTTCTTC	.	TRBV7-9	TRBJ2-1	.
CASSLAFSVTGELFF	TGTGCCAGCAGCTTAGCTTTTAGCGTGACCGGGGAGCTGTTTTTT	.	TRBV7-2	TRBJ2-2	.
CASSKAGQEFF	TGTGCCAGCAGCAAAGCGGGTCAGGAGTTCTTC	few	TRBV21-1	TRBJ2-1	.